This T cell receptor beta chain was sequenced in a study of T-cell memory formation after mild COVID-19. This clonotype was seen more than once but under ten times. Its antigen is not identified. The CDR3 consists of 15 residues. Employing constant-segment primers, 5'RACE generated TCR alpha and TCR beta cDNA libraries bearing sample barcodes and UMIs. TCRdb analysed the 5' RACE reads with MiXCR anew, one entry per CDR3 protein. The sample has some 130,000 distinct CDR3 sequences; about a sixth are singletons. Findings of the study overall: Several responding clones turned up in pre-infection memory, indicating that cross-reactive memory may have taken part. CD8+ contracting clones occupied EMRA, while CD4+ ones occupied mainly CM and EM.

The sequenced sample consisted of PBMCs or a T cell subset sorted from them (not recorded which). The source of this sequence is an adult woman who had mild COVID-19 (a few samples of this study predate the infection). Cell type and time point are not known. This chain connects TRBV21-1 to TRBJ2-7; TRBD1, the D gene given by the table, was not confirmed from the DNA. TRBV21-1 is classified as a pseudogene. CDR3 loop: CASSKPGDISNEQYF. In nucleotides, the CDR3 is TGTGCCAGCAGCAAACCAGGGGACATCTCTAACGAGCAGTACTTC.